Listed below are T cell receptor beta chains from one sample, sequenced in a study of blood T cell repertoires in COVID-19. Repertoires were generated with immunoSEQ multiplex PCR, while TCRdb's copy carries only in-frame clones and drops some. The sample includes about 73,000 clones, about 74% seen only once; the top ten take roughly 2.4%. What was sequenced was peripheral blood. The source of these receptors is a man in his sixties or seventies with COVID-19, enrolled during active disease. CDR3s include the opening cysteine and the closing phenylalanine or tryptophan. A D gene is named only where the DNA matches it firmly. Size tells how often a clone was seen (once, few, many) or the class of an expanded clone, and some rows leave it out.

-	TRBV7-3	TRBJ2-6	few	TGTGCCAGCAGCGGGGGCACCGGGGCCAACGTCCTGACTTTC	CASSGGTGANVLTF
TRBD1	TRBV25-1	TRBJ2-5	-	TGCGCCACCTCAGGGGGCGCGATTATAGGGACCCAGTACTTC	CATSGGAIIGTQYF
-	TRBV7-2	TRBJ2-2	-	TGTGCCAGCAGCTTAATGAGGGCCGCGAACACCGGGGAGCTGTTTTTT	CASSLMRAANTGELFF
-	TRBV4-1	TRBJ2-7	-	TGCGCCAGCAGCCCCCGGGTAGGCGTCTCCTACGAGCAGTACTTC	CASSPRVGVSYEQYF
-	TRBV28	TRBJ1-3	-	TGTGCCAGCAGTTTCCTCTCTGGAAACACCATATATTTT	CASSFLSGNTIYF
-	TRBV16	TRBJ2-1	-	TGTGCCAGCAACGGAGGGCCGACCTACAATGAGCAGTTCTTC	CASNGGPTYNEQFF
TRBD1	TRBV28	TRBJ2-7	-	TGTGCCAGTTCGGGACAGATGAGCGAGCAGTACTTC	CASSGQMSEQYF
TRBD1	TRBV2	TRBJ1-4	-	TGTGCCAGCAGTGAAGCGTTCTACAGGGGGGTGGATAATGAAAAACTGTTTTTT	CASSEAFYRGVDNEKLFF
TRBD1	TRBV6-5	TRBJ1-1	-	TGTGCCAGCAGTTACGGACAGGGGGGCAACACTGAAGCTTTCTTT	CASSYGQGGNTEAFF
-	TRBV9	TRBJ2-1	-	TGTGCCAGCAGCGTAGCAGTGCGGGCCAATGAGCAGTTCTTC	CASSVAVRANEQFF
TRBD1	TRBV18	TRBJ1-1	-	TGTGCCAGCTCACCAAGAGGAGGGGGCATGGTTGAAGCTTTCTTT	CASSPRGGGMVEAFF
-	TRBV5-8	TRBJ2-3	-	TGTGCCAGCAGCTTGGTGGGACTTGGTGCGGCGCAGTATTTT	CASSLVGLGAAQYF
TRBD2	TRBV25-1	TRBJ2-3	-	TGTGCCAGCAGTATGGCGGGAGCCACAGATACGCAGTATTTT	CASSMAGATDTQYF
-	TRBV10-3	TRBJ2-1	-	TGTGCCATCAGTGAGGGGGCCAACAATGAGCAGTTCTTC	CAISEGANNEQFF
-	TRBV24-1	TRBJ2-7	-	TGTGCCACCCCCCCCGGAGGACGGCCCTACGAGCAGTACTTC	CATPPGGRPYEQYF
-	TRBV5-5	TRBJ1-5	-	TGTGCCAGCAGCCTGGGCGCCAGGGACAATCAGCCCCAGCATTTT	CASSLGARDNQPQHF
TRBD1	TRBV7-2	TRBJ1-2	-	TGTGCCAGCAGCTTGTTGAGAGGGACAGTATTGGGGGGAGGCCCATTC	CASSLLRGTVLGGGPF
-	TRBV28	TRBJ2-1	-	TGTGCCAGCAGCCCCGGTGGAGGGGTCAATGAGCAGTTCTTC	CASSPGGGVNEQFF
-	TRBV7-2	TRBJ1-2	-	TGTGCCAGCAGCTTAGCGGGGGGAAATGGCTACACCTTC	CASSLAGGNGYTF
TRBD1	TRBV7-2	TRBJ1-4	-	TGTGCCAGCAAGAGGGACAGGGGAGATGAAAAACTGTTTTTT	CASKRDRGDEKLFF
TRBD2	TRBV10-3	TRBJ2-5	-	TGTGCCATCAGTCGTGACATCGGGCGGGGGGGTCAGTACTTC	CAISRDIGRGGQYF
-	TRBV10-3	TRBJ2-2	few	TGTGCCATCAGTGAGTCGAAGGGAGACACCGGGGAGCTGTTTTTT	CAISESKGDTGELFF
TRBD1	TRBV7-9	TRBJ1-2	-	TGTGCCAGCAGCCGACAGGGGTGGGATGGCTACACCTTC	CASSRQGWDGYTF
-	TRBV7-2	TRBJ1-5	few	TGTGCCAGCAGCTTACAGGGAAGGGGCAATCAGCCCCAGCATTTT	CASSLQGRGNQPQHF
-	TRBV7-9	TRBJ2-7	-	TGTGCCAGCAGCCCTGCCGGGGGTAGGGGGTACTTC	CASSPAGGRGYF
-	TRBV20-1	TRBJ2-5	-	TGCAGTGCAGATAGAGAGACCCAGTACTTC	CSADRETQYF
TRBD1	TRBV3-1/TRBV3-2	TRBJ2-1	-	TGTGCCAGCAGCCTCAGGGGGCCGGATGAGCAGTTCTTC	CASSLRGPDEQFF
-	TRBV13	TRBJ2-2	few	TGTGCCAGCAGCTCTTACCGAGCCGGGGGGGAGCTGTTTTTT	CASSSYRAGGELFF
TRBD2	TRBV4-3	TRBJ2-3	once	TGCGCCAGCAGCCAAGATTTTAGCGGGACAACAGATACGCAGTATTTT	CASSQDFSGTTDTQYF
-	TRBV5-4	TRBJ1-5	-	TGTGCCAGCAGTTCAGGGGATCGCAATCAGCCCCAGCATTTT	CASSSGDRNQPQHF
-	TRBV9	TRBJ1-2	-	TGTGCCAGCAGCCCAATCGGTAATAACTATGGCTACACCTTC	CASSPIGNNYGYTF
TRBD1	TRBV10-3	TRBJ2-3	-	TGTGCCATCAGCTTGGCACAGGGGGCAGGGACAGATACGCAGTATTTT	CAISLAQGAGTDTQYF
TRBD1	TRBV27	TRBJ1-1	once	TGTGCCAGCAGTTTACAGGGGGCAAACACTGAAGCTTTCTTT	CASSLQGANTEAFF
-	TRBV6-5	TRBJ2-7	-	TGTGCCAGCAGCCCCGGGACAATCTACGAGCAGTACTTC	CASSPGTIYEQYF
TRBD2	TRBV7-4	TRBJ2-2	-	TGTGCCAGCAGCTTGGTGATACGACTAGCGGGAGTTAGGCACGGGGAGCTGTTTTTT	CASSLVIRLAGVRHGELFF
TRBD1	TRBV6-2/TRBV6-3	TRBJ2-7	-	TGTGCCAGCAGTAGGGCCGGGACAGGGATGGGCGAGCAGTACTTC	CASSRAGTGMGEQYF
-	TRBV4-3	TRBJ2-2	-	TGCGCCAGCAGCCAACTCAACACCGGGGAGCTGTTTTTT	CASSQLNTGELFF
-	TRBV9	TRBJ1-2	-	TGTGCCAGCAGCGCGGCGGGGGTTGGGGGCGAAGGCTATGGCTACACCTTC	CASSAAGVGGEGYGYTF
-	TRBV4-1	TRBJ1-2	few	TGCGCCAGCAGCCAAGAGCAGGGAACAGGGAATGGGGGCTACACCTTC	CASSQEQGTGNGGYTF
-	TRBV5-6	TRBJ2-5	-	TGTGCCAGCAGCTTGGTTTCCGGGGAGACCCAGTACTTC	CASSLVSGETQYF
-	TRBV6-4	TRBJ1-5	-	TGTGCCAGCAGGCCCGGGGATGAGGGAGTTCATCAGCCCCAGCATTTT	CASRPGDEGVHQPQHF
-	TRBV27	TRBJ2-7	-	TGTGCCAGCAGTTTAGGAGTCGGAAGCGGCGAGCAGTACTTC	CASSLGVGSGEQYF
TRBD1	TRBV5-6	TRBJ1-1	-	TGTGCCAGCAGTAGCGGACAGGGGTGGACGGGGACTGAAGCTTTCTTT	CASSSGQGWTGTEAFF
TRBD2	TRBV5-1	TRBJ2-3	-	TGCGCCAGCAGCTTGGGCGCTAGCGGGTTGGCAGATACGCAGTATTTT	CASSLGASGLADTQYF
TRBD1	TRBV7-8	TRBJ1-2	few	TGTGCCAGCAGCTTAAGTTTGGGGAATACTAACAGGGGAAACTATGGCTACACCTTC	CASSLSLGNTNRGNYGYTF
-	TRBV9	TRBJ2-1	-	TGTGCCAGCAGCGTAGACGTGACTTCCAGCAATGAGCAGTTCTTC	CASSVDVTSSNEQFF
-	TRBV11-2	TRBJ1-1	-	TGTGCCAGCAGCCTGGATCCAGGGGCAACCAAAGCTTTCTTT	CASSLDPGATKAFF
-	TRBV28	TRBJ1-1	-	TGTGCCAGCAGCTTAACGACAGGTTCGACTGAAGCTTTCTTT	CASSLTTGSTEAFF
TRBD2	TRBV3-1/TRBV3-2	TRBJ2-7	-	TGTGCCAGCAGCCTGACTAGCGTTGCCTACGAGCAGTACTTC	CASSLTSVAYEQYF
TRBD1	TRBV4-1	TRBJ2-7	-	TGCGCCAGCAGCCGGACAGGGACCTACGAGCAGTACTTC	CASSRTGTYEQYF
TRBD1	TRBV30	TRBJ2-3	-	TGTGCCTGGAGTTCCGGGACAGGGGGCACAGATACGCAGTATTTT	CAWSSGTGGTDTQYF
-	TRBV5-4	TRBJ2-5	once	TGTGCCAGCAGCCGAGGGGGGGGAGGAACGGAAGAGACCCAGTACTTC	CASSRGGGGTEETQYF
-	TRBV9	TRBJ2-2	-	TGTGCCAGCAGCGTAGGAGGTAGCGGGAACACCGGGGAGCTGTTTTTT	CASSVGGSGNTGELFF
-	TRBV9	TRBJ2-7	-	TGTGCCAGCAGCGTGGACAGTATATCCTACGAGCAGTACTTC	CASSVDSISYEQYF
TRBD1	TRBV7-7	TRBJ2-5	-	TGTGCTAGCAGCTCGGGACAGGGGTCAGAGACCCAGTACTTC	CASSSGQGSETQYF
-	TRBV4-2	TRBJ1-6	medium-sized	TGTGCCAGCAGCCCTTCACTGTCCCGCTCCTATAATTCACCCCTCCACTTT	CASSPSLSRSYNSPLHF
TRBD2	TRBV7-9	TRBJ2-1	-	TGTGCCAGCAGCTCCCCCGAGCGGGAGGGCCGAGATGAGCAGTTCTTC	CASSSPEREGRDEQFF
TRBD1	TRBV11-1	TRBJ2-7	-	TGTGCCAGCAGCCGGGACAGGGTTGCCTACGAGCAGTACTTC	CASSRDRVAYEQYF